This TCR beta chain was sequenced for a study of memory CD8 T cells in hepatitis C reinfection (dated by TCRdb to the late 2010s). About the full investigation: Among the donors, a few cleared two back-to-back HCV infections on their own, whereas two got rid of a primary infection but ended up chronically infected after reinfection. A case counted as HCV reinfection when an HCV RNA test came back positive after two negative tests taken at least 60 days apart. Five reinfection cases with stored pre-reinfection samples were identified between the late 2000s and the early 2010s. In the reinfection study, participants who had previously resolved an HCV infection were followed up every 3 months. Samples for the late or post reinfection time point were taken from 12 to 24 weeks after reinfection was detected. In about 5 donors, the study followed the TCR beta repertoire of virus-specific CD8 T cells over time through an HCV reinfection episode. Overall study outcomes, separate from this receptor: With only four to six donors, the study could not reach definitive conclusions about public clonotypes linked to secondary clearance.

About this clone itself: Its antigen is not yet known. Base qualities are not provided; no much larger clone lies one nucleotide away.

The CDR3 holds 17 amino acids from the cysteine to the phenylalanine. The read is trimmed to its CDR3 DNA, 51 bases read in frame from base 1. As encoded in the germline V gene (reference sequence), CDR1 is SEHNR while CDR2 is FQNEAQ. Trimming removed 5 bases from V and 4 bases from J; the gene matches leave 10 bases unexplained. The method was the immunoSEQ multiplex PCR assay. Genomic DNA was extracted from sorted cells, and the TCR beta V, D and J regions were sequenced by Adaptive Biotechnologies' automated high-throughput method. A two-step, bias-controlled multiplex PCR was used to amplify CDR3 regions. Amplified TCR beta libraries were sequenced on an Illumina instrument. As for the original processing: The demultiplexed reads were processed to cut down on amplification and sequencing bias, and the IMGT database was used to assign CDR3 sequences to gene families. Repertoire data were analyzed with ImmunoSEQ software version 2.0. Clonotype lists were filtered to remove out-of-frame sequences and sequences containing stop codons in the CDR3. Clonotypes with a frequency below 0.01% were excluded because such clonotypes corresponded to less than one cell. Richness was calculated by dividing observed richness by input cell number, and evenness was calculated by dividing Shannon entropy by log observed richness. Repertoire diversity and similarity between time points were quantified using Simpson diversity and Morisita-Horn overlap indices. Clonotypes were categorized as dominant (>1%), sub-dominant (0.5-0.99%), low abundance (0.1-0.49%) or lowest abundance (<0.1%). For the germline index, total nucleotide additions were subtracted from total CDR3 length, and that difference was then divided by total CDR3 length. The source is immuneACCESS, and TCRdb retained only in-frame sequences with V and J called. Part of the clones is not carried over; for the studies checked, unresolved V genes explain less than half of this, and the remainder is unexplained. The DNA gave D and trimming, while V, J and clone size come from that table. In this sample the table shows tens of thousands of clones, roughly 89% of which occur a single time. The leading ten clones occupy around 0.7% of the sample.

This sample's time point label indicates: late/post reinfection, 12 to 24 weeks after detection. Sorted cells were sequenced directly ex vivo, with no in vitro expansion before TCR sequencing. Donors were people who inject drugs enrolled in the Montreal Acute Hepatitis C Cohort Study (HEPCO) in Canada. As controls, total naive CD8 T cells, sorted as viable CD3+ CD8+ CD45RO-, were obtained from two donors at each of the three reinfection time points. Before sorting, cryopreserved peripheral blood mononuclear cells were thawed and CD8 T cells were purified from those thawed cells. CD8 T cells were enriched by negative selection with the MACS CD8+ T cell Isolation Kit. A BD FACSAria II sorter with FACSDiva software was used for cell sorting, and FlowJo was used for data analysis.

The receptor chain draws on TRBV7-9 and TRBJ2-3, with 12 bases aligning to TRBD2. Sequencing used naive CD8+ T cells sorted from blood. Interpreted using the paper, the cell subset or site label stands for: total naive CD8+CD45RO- T cells. The sequence was collected from a man aged 18 to 29 with hepatitis C virus infection. Read as DNA, the sequence is TGTGCCAGCAGCCCGTGGACTAGCGGGACGAGTCCAGATACGCAGTATTTT. It encodes CASSPWTSGTSPDTQYF.